These T cell receptor beta chains were read from a single sample in a study of T cells in pancreatic ductal adenocarcinoma. Produced via immunoSEQ multiplex PCR; TCRdb's table is partial and in-frame only. The data hold over 15,000 clones, with about 90% observed a single time. The specimen was PBMCs. Receptors were obtained from a human donor with pancreatic ductal adenocarcinoma. Each CDR3 is given with its conserved first and last residue. Fields, in order: J gene, CDR3 length, V gene, clone size, D gene, CDR3 DNA, CDR3 protein. D genes are given only for firm matches. A clone size is listed for some rows: how often the clone was seen (once, few, many), or a class if it is expanded.

>TRBJ1-1|14|TRBV9|-|-
TGTGCCAGCAGCGTAGCTGGTGGGAGCACTGAAGCTTTCTTT
CASSVAGGSTEAFF
>TRBJ2-3|15|TRBV2|-|-
TGTGCCAGCAGTGGGACACCCCTTAGCACAGATACGCAGTATTTT
CASSGTPLSTDTQYF
>TRBJ2-3|13|TRBV5-5|-|-
TGTGCCAGCAGCTTGTTTTCAGGAGATACGCAGTATTTT
CASSLFSGDTQYF
>TRBJ1-1|13|TRBV18|-|-
TGTGCCAGCTCACCACTAAGGGGGACTGAAGCTTTCTTT
CASSPLRGTEAFF
>TRBJ1-4|14|TRBV28|-|TRBD1
TGTGCCAGCAGTTTGGGACAGGGCTATGAAAAACTGTTTTTT
CASSLGQGYEKLFF
>TRBJ2-1|13|TRBV7-8|-|TRBD2
TGTGCCAGCAGCGAGGGGAGCGGGGTCGAGCAGTTCTTC
CASSEGSGVEQFF
>TRBJ1-2|16|TRBV2|-|TRBD1
TGTGCCAGCAGTGAAATGGGACAGGTGAACAACTATGGCTACACCTTC
CASSEMGQVNNYGYTF
>TRBJ2-3|15|TRBV7-2|-|TRBD2
TGTGCCAGCAGCTTAGCGGGGGGGAGCACAGATACGCAGTATTTT
CASSLAGGSTDTQYF
>TRBJ2-6|17|TRBV14|once|-
TGTGCCAGCAGCCAACTGGACAGTCCCTCTGGGGCCAACGTCCTGACTTTC
CASSQLDSPSGANVLTF
>TRBJ2-1|14|TRBV4-3|-|-
TGCGCCAGCAGCCATTTGGCCTCCTACAATGAGCAGTTCTTC
CASSHLASYNEQFF
>TRBJ2-1|14|TRBV28|-|TRBD2
TGTGCCACCATCAGGGCTAGCGGGGTAGATGAGCAGTTCTTC
CATIRASGVDEQFF
>TRBJ2-1|15|TRBV27|-|-
TGTGCCAGCAGTTCACCTATGGGTCGGGACAATGAGCAGTTCTTC
CASSSPMGRDNEQFF
>TRBJ2-3|11|TRBV2|-|TRBD1
TGTGCCAGCAGTCAAACGGGACAGGGGGCGTTT
CASSQTGQGAF
>TRBJ2-2|19|TRBV4-3|few|TRBD2
TGCGCCAGCAGCCAAGATGCATCTAGCGGGGGGGACGACACCGGGGAGCTGTTTTTT
CASSQDASSGGDDTGELFF
>TRBJ1-6|19|TRBV4-3|-|TRBD1
TGCGCCAGCAGCCAAGGGCGGACAGGGGGCCTCTCCTATAATTCACCCCTCCACTTT
CASSQGRTGGLSYNSPLHF
>TRBJ1-2|15|TRBV7-2|-|TRBD1
TGTGCCAGCAGCCCCGGGACAGGGGGCGTCTATGGCTACACCTTC
CASSPGTGGVYGYTF
>TRBJ1-3|12|TRBV19|-|-
TGTGCCAGTAGTCTCCCTGGAAACACCATATATTTT
CASSLPGNTIYF
>TRBJ1-2|12|TRBV30|-|-
TGTGCCTGGAGTGAACAGGGAAAGGGCTACACCTTC
CAWSEQGKGYTF
>TRBJ1-1|16|TRBV11-2|-|-
TGTGCCAGCAGCTTAGAGTTTGGGGCACGGAACACTGAAGCTTTCTTT
CASSLEFGARNTEAFF
>TRBJ2-3|16|TRBV6-5|-|TRBD2
TGTGCCAGCAGTTACTGGGGGGCCGGGGGGGAGGATACGCAGTATTTT
CASSYWGAGGEDTQYF
>TRBJ1-1|13|TRBV5-6|-|-
TGTGCCAGCAGCTTCGACAGGAACACTGAAGCTTTCTTT
CASSFDRNTEAFF
>TRBJ1-5|14|TRBV4-1|-|-
TGCGCCAGCAGCCTATACAGCAACAATCAGCCCCAGCATTTT
CASSLYSNNQPQHF
>TRBJ1-5|15|TRBV28|-|TRBD1
TGTGCCAGCAGTGACCAGGGGGCGCAGGGTCAGCCCCAGCATTTT
CASSDQGAQGQPQHF
>TRBJ2-7|13|TRBV6-6|-|-
TGTGCCAGCAGTTACTCGGAGCGGTACGAGCAGTACTTC
CASSYSERYEQYF
>TRBJ2-1|14|TRBV19|-|TRBD2
TGTGCCAGTAGTTCGGGACTAGCGGGGAATGAGCAGTTCTTC
CASSSGLAGNEQFF
>TRBJ2-1|14|TRBV9|-|TRBD1
TGTGCCAGTGGAGTCGAACAGGGGTACAATGAGCAGTTCTTC
CASGVEQGYNEQFF